A selection of T cell receptor beta chains follows, all from one sample in a study of blood T cell repertoires in COVID-19. Clones were read by immunoSEQ multiplex PCR, and TCRdb kept only the in-frame ones, dropping some. The data contain about 200,000 clones, around 86% of them seen just once; the ten biggest clones take up about 5.6%. The sequencing input was PBMCs or T cells enriched from blood (not recorded which). All receptors come from a man aged 40-55 years with acute COVID-19. Both conserved end residues are part of each CDR3.

V: TRBV30
J: TRBJ1-2
CDR3: CAWSVLHNYGYTF

V: TRBV28
J: TRBJ1-1
CDR3: CASSQPGTRKTFF

V: TRBV7-2
J: TRBJ2-1
CDR3: CASSLEMVGDNEQFF

V: TRBV20-1
J: TRBJ1-1
CDR3: CSVGGPGGIFF

V: TRBV7-3
J: TRBJ1-4
CDR3: CASSPGLSTNEKLFF

V: TRBV2
J: TRBJ2-5
CDR3: CASSELGGQETQYF

V: TRBV5-6
J: TRBJ1-2
CDR3: CASSPNTGVWRGYTF

V: TRBV18
J: TRBJ1-5
CDR3: CASSPSGQLNQPQHF

V: TRBV6-5
J: TRBJ1-2
CDR3: CASSSAGYLVYGYTF

V: TRBV6-5
J: TRBJ1-1
CDR3: CASSGARQGGTEAFF

V: TRBV6-5
J: TRBJ2-5
CDR3: CASRRTGARETQYF